This section outlines one T cell receptor beta chain sequence together with its context. The data derive from a study of OX40 agonist ivuxolimab in advanced cancers. This table comes from immunoSEQ multiplex PCR, and its TCRdb copy is limited to in-frame clones, with some not included. The sample includes roughly 50,000 clones, approximately 85% of them seen just once. The sequence came from an adult with an advanced solid tumor such as melanoma, head and neck, liver or kidney cancer. The sequences come from CD4+ or CD8+ T cells sorted from blood, collected in a trial of the OX40 agonist ivuxolimab.

The CDR3 DNA reads TGTGCCTGGAGAGCACAGGGGATTTTCAATGAGCAGTTCTTC. Translated: CAWRAQGIFNEQFF. This chain joins TRBV30 and TRBJ2-1; 7 bases map to TRBD1. The CDR3 spans 14 residues. The V gene end was trimmed by 3 bases and the J gene end by 6 bases; junction bases not matched to a gene: 8. The germline V gene encodes CDR1 GTSNPN and CDR2 SVGIG (reference sequence).